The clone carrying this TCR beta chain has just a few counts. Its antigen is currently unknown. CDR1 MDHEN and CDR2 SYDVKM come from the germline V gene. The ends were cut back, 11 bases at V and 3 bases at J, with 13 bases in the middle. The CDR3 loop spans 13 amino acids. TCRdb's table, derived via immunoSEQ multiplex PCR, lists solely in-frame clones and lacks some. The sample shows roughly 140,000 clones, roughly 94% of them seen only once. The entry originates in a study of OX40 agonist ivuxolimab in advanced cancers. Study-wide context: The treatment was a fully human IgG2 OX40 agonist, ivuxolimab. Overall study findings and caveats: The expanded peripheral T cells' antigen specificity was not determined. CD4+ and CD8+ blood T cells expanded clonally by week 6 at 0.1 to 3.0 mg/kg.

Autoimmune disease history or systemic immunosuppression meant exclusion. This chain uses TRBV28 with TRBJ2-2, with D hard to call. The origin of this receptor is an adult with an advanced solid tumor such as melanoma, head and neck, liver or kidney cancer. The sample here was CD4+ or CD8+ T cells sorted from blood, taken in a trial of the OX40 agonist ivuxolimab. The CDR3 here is CALSRADTGELFF. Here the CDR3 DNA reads TGTGCCCTGAGTAGGGCGGACACCGGGGAGCTGTTTTTT. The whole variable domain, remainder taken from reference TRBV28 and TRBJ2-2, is DVKVTQSSRYLVKRTGEKVFLECVQDMDHENMFWYRQDPGLGLRLIYFSYDVKMKEKGDIPEGYSVSREKKERFSLILESASTNQTSMYLCALSRADTGELFFGEGSRLTVL.